This is a list of T cell receptor beta chains from one sample in a study of T cell repertoires in cytomegalovirus infection. TCRdb redid the calling of the reads with MiXCR, one entry per CDR3 protein. This sample yields 700,000 to 900,000 distinct CDR3 sequences, of which 29% are seen a single time; about an eighth belongs to the top ten. These receptors are not linked to any known antigen. Material: cultured CD8+ T cells from PBMCs, obtained from culture after CMV antigen stimulation. All receptors derive from a human donor in good health (CMV status not recorded). Some clones in this sample may be carry-over from other donors' samples. Each CDR3 is given with its conserved first and last residue. Each record gives: V gene, J gene, D gene, clone size, CDR3 DNA, CDR3 protein. D genes are given only for firm matches. Size is omitted from some rows. Given values are once, few, many or a class for expanded clones.

v_gene: TRBV6-1; j_gene: TRBJ1-4; d_gene: TRBD1; abundance: many; CDR3nt: TGTGCCAGCAGTAATTACAGGGGGCCGAATGAAAAACTGTTTTTT; CDR3aa: CASSNYRGPNEKLFF
v_gene: TRBV27; j_gene: TRBJ1-1; d_gene: -; abundance: many; CDR3nt: TGTGCCAGCAGTCCCCGCCGGGGGAACACTGAAGCTTTCTTT; CDR3aa: CASSPRRGNTEAFF
v_gene: TRBV6-2/TRBV6-3; j_gene: TRBJ2-2; d_gene: TRBD2; abundance: -; CDR3nt: TGTGCCAGCAGTTCCTCAAAACTAGCGGGGCCGAACACCGGGGAGCTGTTTTTT; CDR3aa: CASSSSKLAGPNTGELFF
v_gene: TRBV6-5; j_gene: TRBJ2-3; d_gene: -; abundance: -; CDR3nt: TGTGCCAGCAGTTATATCGGCGTAGCCTTTAGCACAGATACGCAGTATTTT; CDR3aa: CASSYIGVAFSTDTQYF
v_gene: TRBV7-4; j_gene: TRBJ2-3; d_gene: TRBD2; abundance: few; CDR3nt: TGTGCCATCGGCCGTGGACTAGCGGGCGTACTCTTT; CDR3aa: CAIGRGLAGVLF
v_gene: TRBV27; j_gene: TRBJ1-1; d_gene: -; abundance: -; CDR3nt: TGTGCCAGCAGTTTAATGACACACACTGAAGCTTTCTTT; CDR3aa: CASSLMTHTEAFF
v_gene: TRBV10-3; j_gene: TRBJ2-4; d_gene: -; abundance: few; CDR3nt: TGTGCCATCAGTGAGTCGGCGGGGTACAAAAACATTCAGTACTTC; CDR3aa: CAISESAGYKNIQYF
v_gene: TRBV6-2/TRBV6-3; j_gene: TRBJ2-1; d_gene: TRBD2; abundance: -; CDR3nt: TGTGCCACCGAAGCGGGGCGATCCTACAATGAGCAGTTCTTC; CDR3aa: CATEAGRSYNEQFF
v_gene: TRBV2; j_gene: TRBJ2-2; d_gene: -; abundance: -; CDR3nt: TGTGCCAGCAGTGTCCCTAGGGCTACCGGGGAGCTGTTTTTT; CDR3aa: CASSVPRATGELFF
v_gene: TRBV29-1; j_gene: TRBJ2-3; d_gene: -; abundance: few; CDR3nt: TGCAGCGTTGAACTAGTCACGCAGTATTTT; CDR3aa: CSVELVTQYF
v_gene: TRBV19; j_gene: TRBJ2-3; d_gene: -; abundance: -; CDR3nt: TGTGCCAGTAGTATAGATCCTAAGTTCACAGATACGCAGTATTTT; CDR3aa: CASSIDPKFTDTQYF
v_gene: TRBV7-2; j_gene: TRBJ2-3; d_gene: TRBD2; abundance: many; CDR3nt: TGTGCCAGCAGTTTAACAGCGGGGGGGTACACAGATACGCAGTATTTT; CDR3aa: CASSLTAGGYTDTQYF
v_gene: TRBV12-3/TRBV12-4; j_gene: TRBJ1-4; d_gene: -; abundance: -; CDR3nt: TGTGCCAGCAGTTTAGGGACATCAACTAATGAAAAACTGTTTTTT; CDR3aa: CASSLGTSTNEKLFF
v_gene: TRBV2; j_gene: TRBJ2-1; d_gene: -; abundance: -; CDR3nt: TGTGCCAGCAGTGAAGTTAGGTCGTATGAGCAGTTCTTC; CDR3aa: CASSEVRSYEQFF
v_gene: TRBV18; j_gene: TRBJ1-5; d_gene: -; abundance: -; CDR3nt: TGTGCCAGCTCACCAGGGATCGCGGGTGGCAATCAGCCCCAGCATTTT; CDR3aa: CASSPGIAGGNQPQHF
v_gene: TRBV29-1; j_gene: TRBJ1-1; d_gene: -; abundance: -; CDR3nt: TGCAGCGTTGGACAGGATTACACTGAAGCTTTCTTT; CDR3aa: CSVGQDYTEAFF
v_gene: TRBV5-1; j_gene: TRBJ1-1; d_gene: -; abundance: -; CDR3nt: TGCGCCAGCAGCTTGGACTACGGATACACTGAAGCTTTCTTT; CDR3aa: CASSLDYGYTEAFF
v_gene: TRBV14; j_gene: TRBJ2-5; d_gene: TRBD1; abundance: once; CDR3nt: TGTGCCAGCAGCCAAGCACAGGGGGTAAGGGAGACCCAGTACTTC; CDR3aa: CASSQAQGVRETQYF
v_gene: TRBV6-2/TRBV6-3; j_gene: TRBJ2-1; d_gene: -; abundance: few; CDR3nt: TGTGCCAGCAGTTACGGGGACCTGCAGTTCTTC; CDR3aa: CASSYGDLQFF
v_gene: TRBV7-2; j_gene: TRBJ2-1; d_gene: -; abundance: many; CDR3nt: TGTGCCAGCAGCTTTTGGGGCCACAATGAGCAGTTCTTC; CDR3aa: CASSFWGHNEQFF
v_gene: TRBV7-9; j_gene: TRBJ1-2; d_gene: -; abundance: few; CDR3nt: TGTGCCAGCAGCTTAGCGGTACAGGATGCTAACTATGGCTACACCTTC; CDR3aa: CASSLAVQDANYGYTF
v_gene: TRBV7-9; j_gene: TRBJ2-5; d_gene: TRBD2; abundance: many; CDR3nt: TGTGCCAGCAGCTCGACTAGCGGGGGGGCTTTATCAGAGACCCAGTACTTC; CDR3aa: CASSSTSGGALSETQYF
v_gene: TRBV2; j_gene: TRBJ1-1; d_gene: -; abundance: few; CDR3nt: TGTGCCAGCAGTGGGGTCCTGAACACTGAAGCTTTCTTT; CDR3aa: CASSGVLNTEAFF
v_gene: TRBV7-3; j_gene: TRBJ2-1; d_gene: TRBD1; abundance: few; CDR3nt: TGTGCCAGCAGCCGACAGGGGATCCTTGACAATGAGCAGTTCTTC; CDR3aa: CASSRQGILDNEQFF
v_gene: TRBV11-2; j_gene: TRBJ2-5; d_gene: TRBD1; abundance: -; CDR3nt: TGTGCCAGCAGCACAAAATGGCGTGGACAGGGGGAAGTCGGAGAGACCCAGTACTTC; CDR3aa: CASSTKWRGQGEVGETQYF
v_gene: TRBV20-1; j_gene: TRBJ1-5; d_gene: -; abundance: -; CDR3nt: TGCAGTGCTAGAGTTGGAGTTCTTAGCAATCAGCCCCAGCATTTT; CDR3aa: CSARVGVLSNQPQHF
v_gene: TRBV7-4; j_gene: TRBJ1-2; d_gene: -; abundance: -; CDR3nt: TGTGCCAGCAGCTTTGGGGGTTTGGATATTAACTATGGCTACACCTTC; CDR3aa: CASSFGGLDINYGYTF
v_gene: TRBV5-4; j_gene: TRBJ1-2; d_gene: -; abundance: -; CDR3nt: TGTGCCAGCAGCTTGGCCCCCCAGGGCGCATATGGCTACACCTTC; CDR3aa: CASSLAPQGAYGYTF
v_gene: TRBV7-2; j_gene: TRBJ2-5; d_gene: TRBD2; abundance: few; CDR3nt: TGTGCCAGCAGCTCTAGCGGGGGGCCACAAGAGACCCAGTACTTC; CDR3aa: CASSSSGGPQETQYF
v_gene: TRBV7-9; j_gene: TRBJ2-1; d_gene: -; abundance: few; CDR3nt: TGTGCCAGCAGCTGGGGGGCAGGGGTCTACAATGAGCAGTTCTTC; CDR3aa: CASSWGAGVYNEQFF